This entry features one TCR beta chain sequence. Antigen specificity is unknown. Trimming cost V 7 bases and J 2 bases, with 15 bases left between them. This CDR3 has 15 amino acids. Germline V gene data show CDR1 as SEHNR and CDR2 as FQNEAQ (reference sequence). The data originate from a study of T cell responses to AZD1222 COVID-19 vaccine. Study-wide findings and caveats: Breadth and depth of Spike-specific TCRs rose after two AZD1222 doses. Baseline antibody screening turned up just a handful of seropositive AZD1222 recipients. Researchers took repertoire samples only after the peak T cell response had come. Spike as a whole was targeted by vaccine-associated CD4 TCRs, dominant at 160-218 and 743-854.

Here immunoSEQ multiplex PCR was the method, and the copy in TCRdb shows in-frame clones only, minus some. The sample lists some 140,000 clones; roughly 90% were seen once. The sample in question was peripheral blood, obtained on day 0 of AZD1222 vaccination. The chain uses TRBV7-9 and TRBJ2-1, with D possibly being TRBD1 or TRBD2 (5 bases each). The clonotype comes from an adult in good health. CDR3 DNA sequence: TGTGCCAGCATCCAAGGGACGGGTACCTACAATGAGCAGTTCTTC. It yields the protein CASIQGTGTYNEQFF.